This TCR beta chain was identified during a study of T-cell reconstitution after alpha-beta-depleted transplantation in children (dated by TCRdb to about 2016). General notes on the study: Using TCR repertoire profiling, the study quantitatively followed how T-cell immune reconstitution unfolded in children after TCRalphabeta/CD19-depleted allogeneic hematopoietic cell transplantation.

General study outcomes and caveats: Over the following months the frequencies of hyperexpanded clones went down, and after one year T-cell counts and TCRbeta diversity were mostly credited to newly produced T cells. In some patients, high TCRbeta diversity at day 60 was attributed to recipient T cells and intrathymic progenitors that had survived conditioning. The apparently early recovery of alphabetaT-cell counts about two months after transplant reportedly depended on only several hundred rapidly expanded clones that came from non-depleted graft cells.

Measured from the cysteine to the phenylalanine, the CDR3 is 14 residues long. Of the read, only the CDR3 DNA is kept; its 42 bases are in frame from base 1. V lost 3 bases and J lost 1 base; the stretch between them is 8 bases long. Libraries were prepared through PCR. These reads were obtained on an Illumina HiSeq 2500. TCR library preparation used molecular barcoding, with unique molecular identifiers applied to normalize quantification of the TCRbeta repertoire. TCRdb applied fastp at Q25 and MiXCR to the public reads, then kept only in-frame beta chains. Rows matching on CDR3 protein sequence are summarized as one entry with the most common DNA and genes. This sample gives a few hundred thousand distinct CDR3 sequences in total; about 6.6% of them show up just once. The ten largest clones represent more than 5.5% of the sample. The sample's treatment or condition, from its label and the paper: allogeneic hematopoietic cell transplantation with graft depleted of TCRalphabeta T cells and CD19 B cells. The children who served as transplant recipients had been given grafts of TCRalphabeta/CD19-depleted allogeneic hematopoietic cells.

A remark on this clonotype: Its specific antigen is unknown. No base qualities exist here, and no much larger clone lies one base off it.

The receptor chain draws on TRBV12-3 or TRBV12-4 and TRBJ2-3; no D gene can be assigned with confidence. The receptor's source is a boy aged 2-9 years with acute lymphoblastic leukemia, due to receive a stem cell transplant. This material consisted of PBMCs, taken before TCRalphabeta/CD19-depleted stem cell transplant. Here the CDR3 is given as CASSFYVGTDTQYF. The nucleotides are TGTGCCAGCAGTTTCTACGTGGGCACAGATACGCAGTATTTT.